This T cell receptor (beta chain) was obtained from a study of neurological immune-mediated disorders. This clonotype has a count of ten or more. TCRdb itself ran the 5' RACE reads through MiXCR, one entry per CDR3 protein. Here the sample spans approximately 68,000 distinct CDR3 sequences, roughly 4.8% being singletons. Deletions cut 5 bases from V and 0 bases from J, with 11 bases between. The CDR3 totals 15 residues. What was sequenced was PBMCs. The chain joins TRBV12-3 or TRBV12-4 to TRBJ2-4; TRBD2 is a possible D gene (5 bases). This TCR came from a woman aged 70 to 79 with multiple sclerosis. The CDR3 bases are TGTGCCAGCAGTCCCAGGACTTTAGCCAAAAACATTCAGTACTTC. Translating it yields CASSPRTLAKNIQYF.